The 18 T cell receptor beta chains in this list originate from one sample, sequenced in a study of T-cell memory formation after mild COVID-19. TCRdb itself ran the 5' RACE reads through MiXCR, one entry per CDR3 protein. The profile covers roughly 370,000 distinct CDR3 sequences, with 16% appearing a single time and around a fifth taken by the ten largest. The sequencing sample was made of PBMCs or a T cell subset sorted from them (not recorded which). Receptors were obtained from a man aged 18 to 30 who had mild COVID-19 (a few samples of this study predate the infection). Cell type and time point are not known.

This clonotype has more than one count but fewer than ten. The CDR3 spells CASSLATSRGDTGELFF. The CDR3 DNA is TGTGCCAGCAGCTTAGCTACTAGTAGAGGGGACACCGGGGAGCTGTTTTTT. V is TRBV7-6 and J is TRBJ2-2; tentatively, D is TRBD1 or TRBD2 (5 bases each). The CDR3 spans 17 residues. Germline CDR1 and CDR2: SGHVS and FNYEAQ. Trimming took off 0 bases at V and 3 bases at J, with 14 bases between the two ends.

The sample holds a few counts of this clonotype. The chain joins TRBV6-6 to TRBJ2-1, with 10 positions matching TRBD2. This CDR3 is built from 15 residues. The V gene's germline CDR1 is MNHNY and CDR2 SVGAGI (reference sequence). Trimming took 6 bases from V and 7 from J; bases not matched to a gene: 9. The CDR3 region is CASRFRLAGANEQFF. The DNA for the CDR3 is TGTGCCAGCAGGTTCCGGCTAGCGGGGGCAAATGAGCAGTTCTTC.

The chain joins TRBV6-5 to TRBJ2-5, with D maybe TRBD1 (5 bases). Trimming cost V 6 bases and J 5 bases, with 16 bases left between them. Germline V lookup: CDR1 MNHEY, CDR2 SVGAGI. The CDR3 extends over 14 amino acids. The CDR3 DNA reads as TGTGCCAGCAGACGCGCCCTGGGGCTGGAGACCCAGTACTTC. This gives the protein CASRRALGLETQYF.

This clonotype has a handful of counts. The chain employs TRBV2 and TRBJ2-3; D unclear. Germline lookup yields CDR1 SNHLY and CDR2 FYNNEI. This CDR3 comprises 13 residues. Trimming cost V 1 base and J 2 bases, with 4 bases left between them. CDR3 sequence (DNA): TGTGCCAGCAGTGAAGTAGTCACAGATACGCAGTATTTT. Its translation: CASSEVVTDTQYF.

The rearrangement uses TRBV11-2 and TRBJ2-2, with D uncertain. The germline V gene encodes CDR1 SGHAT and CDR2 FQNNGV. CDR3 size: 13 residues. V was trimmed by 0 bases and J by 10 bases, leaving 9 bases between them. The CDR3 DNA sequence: TGTGCCAGCAGCTTAGAGGTGCGGACGGAGCTGTTTTTT. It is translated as CASSLEVRTELFF.

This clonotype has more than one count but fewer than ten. The CDR3 DNA follows: TGTGCCAGCAGCCCTTGGACTAGCGGGGGGGGTGAGCAGTTCTTC. Protein product: CASSPWTSGGGEQFF. J is TRBJ2-1 and V is TRBV7-2; 15 bases align to TRBD2. The CDR3 spans 15 residues. V was pared by 5 bases and J by 9 bases, with 5 bases of the junction left unmatched. Germline values: CDR1 SGHTA, CDR2 FQGNSA. The entire variable domain, with the rest obtained from reference TRBV7-2 and TRBJ2-1, is as follows: GAGVSQSPSNKVTEKGKDVELRCDPISGHTALYWYRQSLGQGLEFLIYFQGNSAPDKSGLPSDRFSAERTGGSVSTLTIQRTQQEDSAVYLCASSPWTSGGGEQFFGPGTRLTVL.

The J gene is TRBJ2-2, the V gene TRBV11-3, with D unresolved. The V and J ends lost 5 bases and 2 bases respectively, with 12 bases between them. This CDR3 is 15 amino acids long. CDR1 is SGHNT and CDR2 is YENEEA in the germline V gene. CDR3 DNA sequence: TGTGCCAGCAGCCCTCTTGGCCCCAACACCGGGGAGCTGTTTTTT. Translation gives CASSPLGPNTGELFF.

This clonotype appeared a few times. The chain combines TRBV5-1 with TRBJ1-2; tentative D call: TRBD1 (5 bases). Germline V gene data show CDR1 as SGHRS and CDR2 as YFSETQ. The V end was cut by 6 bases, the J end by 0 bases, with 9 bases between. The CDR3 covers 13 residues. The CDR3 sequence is CASKEGTNYGYTF. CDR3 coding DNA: TGCGCCAGCAAGGAGGGGACTAACTATGGCTACACCTTC.

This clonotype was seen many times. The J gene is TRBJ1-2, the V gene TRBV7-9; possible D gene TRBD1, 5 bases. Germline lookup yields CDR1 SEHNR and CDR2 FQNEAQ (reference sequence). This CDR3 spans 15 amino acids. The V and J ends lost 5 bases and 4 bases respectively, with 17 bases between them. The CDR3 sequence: CASSLEGEMVYGYTF. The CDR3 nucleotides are TGTGCCAGCAGCCTTGAAGGGGAGATGGTCTATGGCTACACCTTC. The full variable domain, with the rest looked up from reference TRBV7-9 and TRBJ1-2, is DTGVSQNPRHKITKRGQNVTFRCDPISEHNRLYWYRQTLGQGPEFLTYFQNEAQLEKSRLLSDRFSAERPKGSFSTLEIQRTEQGDSAMYLCASSLEGEMVYGYTFGSGTRLTVV.

CDR3 sequence reads: CASLDPGETQYF. CDR3 in DNA: TGTGCCAGCCTGGACCCGGGGGAGACCCAGTACTTC. The V and J genes are TRBV6-2 or TRBV6-3 and TRBJ2-5, with D tentatively TRBD2 (5 bases). Germline lookup yields CDR1 MNHEY and CDR2 SVGEGT. V was shortened by 8 bases and J by 5 bases, with 12 bases between the two germline ends. The CDR3 is made up of 12 amino acids.

The CDR3 loop is CASSFSNPGDTEAFF. CDR3 in DNA: TGCGCCAGCAGCTTTTCAAACCCCGGGGACACTGAAGCTTTCTTT. The chain has TRBV5-1 and TRBJ1-1; D gene ambiguous. Germline CDR1 reads SGHRS; CDR2 reads YFSETQ. This CDR3 has 15 amino acids. The V end was cut by 2 bases, the J end by 3 bases, with 14 bases between.

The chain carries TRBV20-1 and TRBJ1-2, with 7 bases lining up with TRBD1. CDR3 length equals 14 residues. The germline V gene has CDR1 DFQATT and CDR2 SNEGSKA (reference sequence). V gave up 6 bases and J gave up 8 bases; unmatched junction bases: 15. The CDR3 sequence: CSATTPGQAAGYTF. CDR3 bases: TGCAGTGCCACAACCCCCGGACAGGCGGCGGGCTACACCTTC.

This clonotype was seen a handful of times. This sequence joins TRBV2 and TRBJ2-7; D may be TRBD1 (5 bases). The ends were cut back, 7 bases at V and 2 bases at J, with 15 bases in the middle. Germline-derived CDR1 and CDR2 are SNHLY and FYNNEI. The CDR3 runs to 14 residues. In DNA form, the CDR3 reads TGTGCCAGCAATCTTCCGGGCAGGGCCTACGAGCAGTACGTC. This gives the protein CASNLPGRAYEQYV.

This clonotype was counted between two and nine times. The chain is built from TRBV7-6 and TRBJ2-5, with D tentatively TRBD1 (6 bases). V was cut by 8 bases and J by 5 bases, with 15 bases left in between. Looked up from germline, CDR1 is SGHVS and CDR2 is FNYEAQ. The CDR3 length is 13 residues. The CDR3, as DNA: TGTGCCAGCGGCTACAGGGTCGGGGAGACCCAGTACTTC. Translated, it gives CASGYRVGETQYF.

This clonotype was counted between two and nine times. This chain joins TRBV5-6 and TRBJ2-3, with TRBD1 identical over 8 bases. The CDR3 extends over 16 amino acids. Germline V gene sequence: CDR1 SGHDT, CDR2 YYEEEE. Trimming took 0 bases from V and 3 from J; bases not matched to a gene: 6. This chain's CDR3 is CASSLEPGQVTDTQYF. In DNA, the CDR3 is TGTGCCAGCAGCTTGGAGCCGGGACAGGTTACAGATACGCAGTATTTT.

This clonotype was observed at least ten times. The CDR3, as DNA: TGTGCCAGCAGCCGGGATCACCTTGAGACCCAGTACTTC. Encoded protein: CASSRDHLETQYF. J is TRBJ2-5 and V is TRBV7-2, with a tentative D call TRBD2 (5 bases). The CDR3 runs to 13 residues. The germline gives CDR1 SGHTA, CDR2 FQGNSA. Between the trimmed V and J ends, which lost 5 bases and 5 bases, there was a span of 12 bases.

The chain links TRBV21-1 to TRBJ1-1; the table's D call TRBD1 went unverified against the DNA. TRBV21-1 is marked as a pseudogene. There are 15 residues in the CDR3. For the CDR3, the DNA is TGTGCCAGCCGTAAGGATCAGGGGAAGGACACTGAAGCTTTCTTT. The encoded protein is CASRKDQGKDTEAFF.

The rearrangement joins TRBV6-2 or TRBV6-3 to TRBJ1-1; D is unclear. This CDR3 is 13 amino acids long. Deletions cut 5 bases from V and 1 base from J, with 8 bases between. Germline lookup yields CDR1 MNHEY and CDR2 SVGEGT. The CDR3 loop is CASSQRRNTEAFF. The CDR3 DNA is TGTGCCAGCAGTCAGAGACGGAACACTGAAGCTTTCTTT.